This T cell receptor (beta chain) was documented in a study of blood T cell repertoires in COVID-19 (TCRdb year 2020). Broadly, across the study: Collaborator samples came from the United States, Italy and Spain and covered acute and convalescent phases of COVID-19. A de-identified subject ID, COVID-19 status, age in years and sex were almost always included in the sample metadata. The samples were drawn from two sources: the first 160 participants of the ongoing ImmuneRACE study, and 950 to 1,500 subjects contributed by 6 global collaborators. Where available, HLA class I and class II types were taken from metadata supplied by the sample provider and were not determined by assay-based typing. Subjects who had been exposed to COVID-19, were actively infected with it, or had recovered from it provided the deeply sampled blood TCRbeta repertoires that made up the dataset. The prospective study material was composed of cDNA or gDNA derived from T cells, B-cell-depleted T cells, or PBMCs. The repertoires were made available in a free public database intended to serve as a resource for research on the immune response to SARS-CoV-2. General study outcomes and caveats: The quantity of clinical and demographic metadata differed by source and by participant and was supplied without curation.

CDR1 and CDR2 are drawn from the germline V gene: SGHTA, FQGTGA. Cut back by 3 bases and 7 bases, the V and J ends lie 17 bases apart. The CDR3 spans 15 residues, from the cysteine through the phenylalanine. The sequence is cut down to CDR3 DNA, 45 bases in frame from base 1. The immunoSEQ Assay, a bias-controlled multiplex PCR, was used to amplify TCRbeta CDR3 regions from genomic DNA. The source study handled its data this way. Nucleated cell counts per sample were estimated from amplification of reference gene primers within the assay. To quantify the absolute abundance of each unique TCRbeta CDR3 rearrangement, sequence reads were collapsed and filtered. Productive Simpson clonality was computed per sample as the square root of Simpson's diversity index over productive rearrangements. TCRdb provides this immuneACCESS table in a form limited to in-frame rearrangements. Some clones are lacking; in checked studies, under half of them reflect an unresolved V gene, and why the rest are absent is not known. V, J and clone size derive from that table, while D and trimming were established from the DNA sequence. For this sample the table gives approximately 150,000 clones, of which approximately 88% were detected only once. The ten most abundant clones make up about 5% of the sample.

Remarks on this clone: Its recognized antigen is unknown. Qualities for individual bases were not recorded, and no much larger clone is one base off.

Whole blood was collected in K2EDTA tubes by collaborating institutions according to the institutions' own protocols. For TCRbeta analysis, collaborator samples were shipped as frozen whole blood, as isolated PBMCs, or as DNA extracted from either sample type. Sequencing was carried out using peripheral blood. This TCR was recovered from a human donor in a cohort sampled during active COVID-19. In this chain, TRBV7-3 is recombined with TRBJ2-3; tentative D gene TRBD2, with 7 bases matching. The sequence in DNA is TGTGCCAGCAGCTTGGACGGGGGGCCCCCGAATACGCAGTATTTT. This yields the protein CASSLDGGPPNTQYF. Reference TRBV7-3 and TRBJ2-3 genes cover what lies past the CDR3, so the full variable domain is GAGVSQTPSNKVTEKGKYVELRCDPISGHTALYWYRQSLGQGPEFLIYFQGTGAADDSGLPNDRFFAVRPEGSVSTLKIQRTERGDSAVYLCASSLDGGPPNTQYFGPGTRLTVL.